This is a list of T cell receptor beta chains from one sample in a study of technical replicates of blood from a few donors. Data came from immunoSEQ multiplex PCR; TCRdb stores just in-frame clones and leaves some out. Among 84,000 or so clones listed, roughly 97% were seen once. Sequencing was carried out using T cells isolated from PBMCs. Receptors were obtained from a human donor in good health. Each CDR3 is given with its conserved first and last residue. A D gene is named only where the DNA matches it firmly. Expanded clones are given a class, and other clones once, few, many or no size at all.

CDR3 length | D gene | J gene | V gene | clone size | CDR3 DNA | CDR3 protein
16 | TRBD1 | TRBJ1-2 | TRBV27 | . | TGTGCCAGCAGTTTACTCGGGACAGGGGGAAACTATGGCTACACCTTC | CASSLLGTGGNYGYTF
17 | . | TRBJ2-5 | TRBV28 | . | TGTGCCAGCGCGAGACGGCTCCAAGAGACCCAGTACAGGGCGGAGTACTTC | CASARRLQETQYRAEYF
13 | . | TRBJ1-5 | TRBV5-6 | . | TGTGCCAGCAGCTCAGGGAGCAATCAGCCCCAGCATTTT | CASSSGSNQPQHF
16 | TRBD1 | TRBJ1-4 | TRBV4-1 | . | TGCGCCAGCAGCCAGAAACAGGGGGAGGGAATTGAAAAACTGTTTTTT | CASSQKQGEGIEKLFF
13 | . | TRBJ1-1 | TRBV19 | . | TGTGCCAGTAGGTTGGGGTTGGGGCATGAAGCTTTCTTT | CASRLGLGHEAFF
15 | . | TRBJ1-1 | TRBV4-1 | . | TGCGCCAGCAGCCAGGGGATGACGCAGGGCCCTGAAGCTTTCTTT | CASSQGMTQGPEAFF
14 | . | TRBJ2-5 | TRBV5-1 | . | TGCGCCAGCAGCCCCCCCGGAGGGGTCGAGACCCAGTACTTC | CASSPPGGVETQYF
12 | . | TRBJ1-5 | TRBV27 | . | TGTGCCGGCAGTCGTAGCAATCAGCCCCAGCATTTT | CAGSRSNQPQHF
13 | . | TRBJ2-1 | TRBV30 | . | TGTGCCGGTGGACAGCCTTTCTACAATGAGCAGTTCTTC | CAGGQPFYNEQFF
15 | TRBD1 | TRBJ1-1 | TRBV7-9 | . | TGTGCCAGCTCACCAGGGGGAGTGATGAACACTGAAGCTTTCTTT | CASSPGGVMNTEAFF
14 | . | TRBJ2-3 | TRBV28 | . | TGTGCCAGCAGTTTCGGTTGGGCCACAGATACGCAGTATTTT | CASSFGWATDTQYF
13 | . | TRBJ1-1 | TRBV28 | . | TGTGCCAGCAGCCGACACGGGGGCACTGAAGCTTTCTTT | CASSRHGGTEAFF
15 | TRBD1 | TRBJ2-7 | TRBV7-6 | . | TGTGCCAGCAGAGAATCCGGGACAGGCAGATACGAGCAGTACTTC | CASRESGTGRYEQYF
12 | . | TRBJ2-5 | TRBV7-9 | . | TGTGCCAGTGATCTTGTGCGAGAGACCCAGTACTTC | CASDLVRETQYF
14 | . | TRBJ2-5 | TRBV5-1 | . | TGCGCCAGCAGCTTGAACTTCTACCAAGAGACCCAGTACTTC | CASSLNFYQETQYF
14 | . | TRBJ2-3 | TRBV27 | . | TGTGCCAGCAGTTTAAGTCTAAGCACAGATACGCAGTATTTT | CASSLSLSTDTQYF
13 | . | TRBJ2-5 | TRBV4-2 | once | TGTGCCAGCAGCCGCCTGGAGCAAGAGACCCAGTACTTC | CASSRLEQETQYF
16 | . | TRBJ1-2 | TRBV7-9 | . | TGTGCCAGCAGCTTAGGAGTAGGCGGGCGGGCAACCGGCTACACCTTC | CASSLGVGGRATGYTF
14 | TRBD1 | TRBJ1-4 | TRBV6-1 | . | TGTGCCAGCAGCCGGGACAGGGGCAATGAAAAACTGTTTTTT | CASSRDRGNEKLFF
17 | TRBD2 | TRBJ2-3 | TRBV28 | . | TGTGCCAGCAGTTCTGGGCGGGGGACCGTCGTTTTCGATACGCAGTATTTT | CASSSGRGTVVFDTQYF
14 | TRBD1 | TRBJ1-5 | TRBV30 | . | TGTGCCTGGAGTCGGGACAGGATGAATCAGCCCCAGCATTTT | CAWSRDRMNQPQHF
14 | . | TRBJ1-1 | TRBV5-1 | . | TGCGCCAGCAGTACTAGGGCCGTGAACACTGAAGCTTTCTTT | CASSTRAVNTEAFF
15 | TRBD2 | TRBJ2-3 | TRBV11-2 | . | TGTGCCAGCAGCTTCGTCGGGGGGGGCACAGATACGCAGTATTTT | CASSFVGGGTDTQYF
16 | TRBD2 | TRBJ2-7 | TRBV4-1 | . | TGCGCCAGCAGCCATGGACTAGCGCGAAAGACCTACGAGCAGTACTTC | CASSHGLARKTYEQYF
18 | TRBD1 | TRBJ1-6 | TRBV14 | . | TGTGCCAGCAGCCAAGGTTTCTTTAACAGGGGCTCTAATTCACCCCTCCACTTT | CASSQGFFNRGSNSPLHF
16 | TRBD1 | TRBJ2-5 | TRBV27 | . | TGTGCCAGCAGTGAGACAGGGGGTGCAAACCAAGAGACCCAGTACTTC | CASSETGGANQETQYF
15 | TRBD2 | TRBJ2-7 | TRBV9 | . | TGTGCCAGCAGCGTAGCCCCATCGGGGGGCTACGAGCAGTACTTC | CASSVAPSGGYEQYF
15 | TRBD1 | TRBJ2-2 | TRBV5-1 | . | TGCGCCAGCAGCCCCGGGACAGTGAACACCGGGGAGCTGTTTTTT | CASSPGTVNTGELFF
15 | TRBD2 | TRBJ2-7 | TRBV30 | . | TGTGCCTGGAGTGTGGGCGGGGGGGCCTTAGGCGAGCAGTACTTC | CAWSVGGGALGEQYF
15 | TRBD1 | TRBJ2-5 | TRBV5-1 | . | TGCGCCAGCAGCGGTGCCGGGACAGGAGAGGAGACCCAGTACTTC | CASSGAGTGEETQYF
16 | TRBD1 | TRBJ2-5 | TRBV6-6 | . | TGTGCCAGCAGTTACGGCCAAGGACAGGTTGGGGAGACCCAGTACTTC | CASSYGQGQVGETQYF